This is a list of T cell receptor beta chains from one sample in a study of T cells in Graves' hyperthyroidism and ophthalmopathy. One entry per CDR3 protein, called by TCRdb with MiXCR from the multiplex PCR reads. Found here are about 400,000 distinct CDR3 sequences, 25% of them singletons; the top ten hold about 70%. Sequencing was performed on blood. The receptors were sampled from a man aged 45-65 years with Graves' hyperthyroidism. The CDR3 runs from the conserved cysteine through the conserved F or W. Fields, in order: CDR3 length, J gene, clone size, V gene, D gene, CDR3 protein, CDR3 DNA. D genes are given only for firm matches. Not every row has a clone size; where given, it reads once, few, many or a size class.

CDR3 length: 11; J gene: TRBJ1-2; clone size: few; V gene: TRBV29-1; D gene: NA; CDR3 protein: CSVGTAGGYTF; CDR3 DNA: TGCAGCGTTGGGACAGCGGGCGGCTACACCTTC
CDR3 length: 16; J gene: TRBJ1-5; clone size: few; V gene: TRBV2; D gene: NA; CDR3 protein: CASSGWGAPSNQPQHF; CDR3 DNA: TGTGCCAGCAGTGGGTGGGGGGCACCAAGCAATCAGCCCCAGCATTTT
CDR3 length: 16; J gene: TRBJ2-1; clone size: many; V gene: TRBV20-1; D gene: TRBD2; CDR3 protein: CSARDPGLAGVNEQFF; CDR3 DNA: TGCAGTGCTAGAGATCCGGGACTAGCGGGAGTCAATGAGCAGTTCTTC
CDR3 length: 17; J gene: TRBJ1-5; clone size: many; V gene: TRBV28; D gene: TRBD1; CDR3 protein: CASSLDPGQRNNQPQHF; CDR3 DNA: TGTGCCAGCAGTTTAGACCCGGGACAGCGGAACAATCAGCCCCAGCATTTT
CDR3 length: 13; J gene: TRBJ2-5; clone size: few; V gene: TRBV2; D gene: NA; CDR3 protein: CASSEWPGETQYF; CDR3 DNA: TGTGCCAGCAGTGAATGGCCCGGGGAGACCCAGTACTTC
CDR3 length: 14; J gene: TRBJ2-1; clone size: NA; V gene: TRBV20-1; D gene: NA; CDR3 protein: CSASSLESYNEQFF; CDR3 DNA: TGCAGTGCTAGCTCACTTGAATCCTACAATGAGCAGTTCTTC
CDR3 length: 15; J gene: TRBJ1-5; clone size: many; V gene: TRBV3-1; D gene: NA; CDR3 protein: CASSSSDAAGQPQHF; CDR3 DNA: TGTGCCAGCAGCTCCTCGGACGCAGCGGGTCAGCCCCAGCATTTT
CDR3 length: 16; J gene: TRBJ1-5; clone size: NA; V gene: TRBV28; D gene: NA; CDR3 protein: CASIWGGGGFRQPQHF; CDR3 DNA: TGTGCCAGCATCTGGGGCGGAGGGGGATTTCGACAGCCCCAGCATTTT
CDR3 length: 14; J gene: TRBJ2-5; clone size: NA; V gene: TRBV6-1; D gene: NA; CDR3 protein: CASSKLLSGETQYF; CDR3 DNA: TGTGCCAGCAGTAAACTACTGAGCGGCGAGACCCAGTACTTC
CDR3 length: 14; J gene: TRBJ2-5; clone size: many; V gene: TRBV15; D gene: TRBD1; CDR3 protein: CATSIEQGAVTQYF; CDR3 DNA: TGTGCCACCAGCATAGAACAGGGGGCGGTGACCCAGTACTTC
CDR3 length: 13; J gene: TRBJ2-5; clone size: many; V gene: TRBV20-1; D gene: NA; CDR3 protein: CSARDSGVNNQYF; CDR3 DNA: TGCAGTGCTAGAGATTCGGGTGTCAATAACCAGTACTTC
CDR3 length: 15; J gene: TRBJ2-3; clone size: few; V gene: TRBV6-1; D gene: TRBD2; CDR3 protein: CASSAIAGATDTQYF; CDR3 DNA: TGTGCCAGCAGTGCCATAGCGGGAGCCACAGATACGCAGTATTTT
CDR3 length: 15; J gene: TRBJ2-2; clone size: many; V gene: TRBV5-1; D gene: NA; CDR3 protein: CASSLGAANTGELFF; CDR3 DNA: TGTGCCAGCAGCTTAGGGGCCGCGAACACCGGGGAGCTGTTTTTT
CDR3 length: 16; J gene: TRBJ2-1; clone size: NA; V gene: TRBV18; D gene: TRBD1; CDR3 protein: CASSPLGTGEYNEQFF; CDR3 DNA: TGTGCCAGCTCACCACTGGGGACAGGGGAATACAATGAGCAGTTCTTC
CDR3 length: 15; J gene: TRBJ2-3; clone size: many; V gene: TRBV7-3; D gene: TRBD2; CDR3 protein: CASSLTSGRGDTQYF; CDR3 DNA: TGTGCCAGCAGCCTGACTAGCGGGAGGGGGGATACGCAGTATTTT
CDR3 length: 13; J gene: TRBJ1-1; clone size: many; V gene: TRBV11-1; D gene: NA; CDR3 protein: CASSSDMNTEAFF; CDR3 DNA: TGTGCCAGCAGCTCCGACATGAACACTGAAGCTTTCTTT
CDR3 length: 15; J gene: TRBJ1-4; clone size: few; V gene: TRBV20-1; D gene: NA; CDR3 protein: CSASPLLPSDEKLFF; CDR3 DNA: TGCAGTGCTAGTCCGCTCCTCCCAAGTGATGAAAAACTGTTTTTT
CDR3 length: 14; J gene: TRBJ2-3; clone size: NA; V gene: TRBV2; D gene: NA; CDR3 protein: CASKVASAADTQYF; CDR3 DNA: TGTGCCAGCAAGGTCGCTAGCGCGGCAGATACGCAGTATTTT
CDR3 length: 16; J gene: TRBJ2-7; clone size: NA; V gene: TRBV20-1; D gene: TRBD2; CDR3 protein: CSASGLAAQSTREQYF; CDR3 DNA: TGCAGTGCTAGTGGACTAGCGGCCCAAAGCACCCGCGAGCAGTACTTC
CDR3 length: 12; J gene: TRBJ1-2; clone size: NA; V gene: TRBV5-1; D gene: TRBD1; CDR3 protein: CASSLDRGGYTF; CDR3 DNA: TGCGCCAGCAGCTTGGACAGGGGCGGCTACACCTTC
CDR3 length: 15; J gene: TRBJ2-1; clone size: NA; V gene: TRBV6-1; D gene: TRBD1; CDR3 protein: CASIQGAGTTNEQFF; CDR3 DNA: TGTGCCAGCATACAGGGGGCGGGTACAACGAATGAGCAGTTCTTC
CDR3 length: 15; J gene: TRBJ2-7; clone size: few; V gene: TRBV7-9; D gene: TRBD1; CDR3 protein: CASSLVGTGYDEQYF; CDR3 DNA: TGTGCCAGCAGCTTAGTAGGGACAGGGTATGACGAGCAGTACTTC
CDR3 length: 15; J gene: TRBJ1-5; clone size: many; V gene: TRBV6-1; D gene: NA; CDR3 protein: CASSPRVRSNQPQHF; CDR3 DNA: TGTGCCAGCAGTCCCAGGGTAAGGAGCAATCAGCCCCAGCATTTT
CDR3 length: 15; J gene: TRBJ1-5; clone size: few; V gene: TRBV20-1; D gene: NA; CDR3 protein: CSARDMFGSNQPQHF; CDR3 DNA: TGCAGTGCTAGAGATATGTTCGGCAGCAATCAGCCCCAGCATTTT
CDR3 length: 16; J gene: TRBJ2-7; clone size: few; V gene: TRBV4-2; D gene: TRBD2; CDR3 protein: CASSQEGGRDGYEQYF; CDR3 DNA: TGTGCCAGCAGCCAAGAGGGCGGGAGGGACGGCTACGAGCAGTACTTC
CDR3 length: 15; J gene: TRBJ2-7; clone size: few; V gene: TRBV19; D gene: TRBD1; CDR3 protein: CASSPRTGISYEQYF; CDR3 DNA: TGTGCCAGTAGCCCAAGGACAGGGATCAGCTACGAGCAGTACTTC
CDR3 length: 16; J gene: TRBJ2-3; clone size: few; V gene: TRBV28; D gene: TRBD2; CDR3 protein: CASSSLSGSGPDTQYF; CDR3 DNA: TGTGCCAGCAGTTCCTTGAGCGGGAGCGGCCCAGATACGCAGTATTTT
CDR3 length: 15; J gene: TRBJ2-3; clone size: NA; V gene: TRBV18; D gene: NA; CDR3 protein: CASSPWGVTADTQYF; CDR3 DNA: TGTGCCAGCTCACCATGGGGGGTTACAGCAGATACGCAGTATTTT
CDR3 length: 13; J gene: TRBJ2-7; clone size: few; V gene: TRBV20-1; D gene: TRBD2; CDR3 protein: CSAPSGRKIEQYF; CDR3 DNA: TGCAGTGCTCCTAGCGGGAGGAAAATCGAGCAGTACTTC
CDR3 length: 14; J gene: TRBJ2-7; clone size: few; V gene: TRBV11-3; D gene: TRBD2; CDR3 protein: CASSGLAGVGEQYF; CDR3 DNA: TGTGCCAGCAGCGGACTAGCGGGAGTAGGGGAGCAGTACTTC
CDR3 length: 15; J gene: TRBJ2-3; clone size: once; V gene: TRBV7-2; D gene: TRBD2; CDR3 protein: CASSPASGRSDTQYF; CDR3 DNA: TGTGCCAGCAGCCCCGCGAGCGGGAGATCGGATACGCAGTATTTT
CDR3 length: 16; J gene: TRBJ1-3; clone size: many; V gene: TRBV18; D gene: TRBD1; CDR3 protein: CASSSTGMSSGNTIYF; CDR3 DNA: TGTGCCAGCTCATCGACAGGGATGAGCTCTGGAAACACCATATATTTT
CDR3 length: 14; J gene: TRBJ2-7; clone size: NA; V gene: TRBV28; D gene: TRBD1; CDR3 protein: CAIALRGRAYEQYF; CDR3 DNA: TGTGCCATCGCTCTCAGGGGGCGGGCCTACGAGCAGTACTTC
CDR3 length: 14; J gene: TRBJ1-1; clone size: NA; V gene: TRBV7-3; D gene: NA; CDR3 protein: CASSLESGVAEAFF; CDR3 DNA: TGTGCCAGCAGCTTAGAGAGTGGGGTGGCTGAAGCTTTCTTT
CDR3 length: 15; J gene: TRBJ1-5; clone size: few; V gene: TRBV24-1; D gene: NA; CDR3 protein: CATSDRRTAHQPQHF; CDR3 DNA: TGTGCCACCAGTGACCGGCGGACAGCACATCAGCCCCAGCATTTT
CDR3 length: 16; J gene: TRBJ1-2; clone size: NA; V gene: TRBV6-1; D gene: TRBD1; CDR3 protein: CASSPDRPSTGSGYTF; CDR3 DNA: TGTGCCAGCAGTCCCGATAGGCCCTCGACAGGGAGTGGCTACACCTTC
CDR3 length: 16; J gene: TRBJ1-1; clone size: NA; V gene: TRBV5-6; D gene: TRBD1; CDR3 protein: CASSSFDRGMGTEAFF; CDR3 DNA: TGTGCCAGCAGCTCATTCGACAGGGGAATGGGCACTGAAGCTTTCTTT
CDR3 length: 15; J gene: TRBJ2-1; clone size: NA; V gene: TRBV24-1; D gene: TRBD1; CDR3 protein: CATSDGRQGQNEQFF; CDR3 DNA: TGTGCCACCAGTGATGGCCGACAGGGACAGAATGAGCAGTTCTTC
CDR3 length: 17; J gene: TRBJ2-2; clone size: NA; V gene: TRBV28; D gene: NA; CDR3 protein: CASSSPGLSFNTGELFF; CDR3 DNA: TGTGCCAGCAGTTCCCCCGGCCTCTCCTTCAACACCGGGGAGCTGTTTTTT
CDR3 length: 15; J gene: TRBJ2-5; clone size: NA; V gene: TRBV5-1; D gene: TRBD1; CDR3 protein: CASSGDRGPQETQYF; CDR3 DNA: TGCGCCAGCAGCGGCGACAGGGGCCCACAAGAGACCCAGTACTTC
CDR3 length: 16; J gene: TRBJ2-5; clone size: NA; V gene: TRBV15; D gene: NA; CDR3 protein: CATSRDRQGVRLTQYF; CDR3 DNA: TGTGCCACCAGCAGAGATCGGCAGGGCGTTCGGCTCACCCAGTACTTC
CDR3 length: 14; J gene: TRBJ2-1; clone size: few; V gene: TRBV18; D gene: NA; CDR3 protein: CASSPQQVNNEQFF; CDR3 DNA: TGTGCCAGCTCACCACAACAGGTTAACAATGAGCAGTTCTTC
CDR3 length: 13; J gene: TRBJ1-2; clone size: few; V gene: TRBV18; D gene: NA; CDR3 protein: CASSPQSNYGYTF; CDR3 DNA: TGTGCCAGCTCACCGCAATCAAACTATGGCTACACCTTC
CDR3 length: 13; J gene: TRBJ1-6; clone size: NA; V gene: TRBV3-1; D gene: NA; CDR3 protein: CASSQDGYSPLHF; CDR3 DNA: TGTGCCAGCAGCCAAGATGGGTACTCACCCCTCCACTTT
CDR3 length: 12; J gene: TRBJ2-5; clone size: few; V gene: TRBV29-1; D gene: TRBD2; CDR3 protein: CSGKAGQETQYF; CDR3 DNA: TGCAGCGGGAAAGCGGGACAAGAGACCCAGTACTTC
CDR3 length: 15; J gene: TRBJ1-1; clone size: many; V gene: TRBV28; D gene: NA; CDR3 protein: CASSLNLAKATEAFF; CDR3 DNA: TGTGCCAGCAGTTTAAACCTAGCGAAGGCCACTGAAGCTTTCTTT
CDR3 length: 15; J gene: TRBJ2-6; clone size: NA; V gene: TRBV11-1; D gene: NA; CDR3 protein: CASSPPGRGANVLTF; CDR3 DNA: TGTGCCAGCAGTCCCCCGGGACGTGGGGCCAACGTCCTGACTTTC
CDR3 length: 12; J gene: TRBJ2-5; clone size: NA; V gene: TRBV12-3/TRBV12-4; D gene: NA; CDR3 protein: CASSDFPETQYF; CDR3 DNA: TGTGCCAGCAGTGACTTTCCGGAGACCCAGTACTTC
CDR3 length: 14; J gene: TRBJ1-2; clone size: NA; V gene: TRBV6-1; D gene: NA; CDR3 protein: CASSEEASTGGYTF; CDR3 DNA: TGTGCCAGCAGTGAAGAAGCCTCGACGGGCGGCTACACCTTC
CDR3 length: 16; J gene: TRBJ2-5; clone size: NA; V gene: TRBV7-8; D gene: TRBD2; CDR3 protein: CASSRGQRDSRETQYF; CDR3 DNA: TGTGCCAGCAGCCGAGGTCAGCGGGATTCGAGGGAGACCCAGTACTTC
CDR3 length: 14; J gene: TRBJ2-2; clone size: once; V gene: TRBV11-3; D gene: NA; CDR3 protein: CASRQGQSTGELFF; CDR3 DNA: TGTGCCAGCAGACAAGGACAGAGCACCGGGGAGCTGTTTTTT
CDR3 length: 13; J gene: TRBJ2-3; clone size: many; V gene: TRBV12-3/TRBV12-4; D gene: NA; CDR3 protein: CASRPQGIDTQYF; CDR3 DNA: TGTGCCAGCAGGCCCCAGGGGATCGATACGCAGTATTTT
CDR3 length: 14; J gene: TRBJ2-5; clone size: many; V gene: TRBV7-9; D gene: NA; CDR3 protein: CASSMGGGQETQYF; CDR3 DNA: TGTGCCAGCAGCATGGGGGGCGGCCAAGAGACCCAGTACTTC
CDR3 length: 13; J gene: TRBJ2-5; clone size: NA; V gene: TRBV2; D gene: TRBD1; CDR3 protein: CASSTQGAQTQYF; CDR3 DNA: TGTGCCAGCAGTACACAGGGGGCGCAGACCCAGTACTTC
CDR3 length: 15; J gene: TRBJ2-3; clone size: few; V gene: TRBV20-1; D gene: TRBD2; CDR3 protein: CSAISGREWSDTQYF; CDR3 DNA: TGCAGTGCTATAAGCGGGAGGGAATGGTCAGATACGCAGTATTTT
CDR3 length: 16; J gene: TRBJ2-1; clone size: many; V gene: TRBV6-1; D gene: TRBD2; CDR3 protein: CASSSTGTSGSNEQFF; CDR3 DNA: TGTGCCAGCAGTTCCACCGGGACTAGCGGGTCGAATGAGCAGTTCTTC
CDR3 length: 15; J gene: TRBJ2-5; clone size: few; V gene: TRBV29-1; D gene: TRBD2; CDR3 protein: CSVGPNGGSHETQYF; CDR3 DNA: TGCAGCGTTGGCCCCAACGGGGGGTCCCATGAGACCCAGTACTTC
CDR3 length: 13; J gene: TRBJ2-3; clone size: NA; V gene: TRBV27; D gene: TRBD2; CDR3 protein: CAAARLAGETQYF; CDR3 DNA: TGTGCCGCGGCGAGACTAGCGGGAGAGACGCAGTATTTT
CDR3 length: 15; J gene: TRBJ2-1; clone size: NA; V gene: TRBV18; D gene: TRBD1; CDR3 protein: CASSPTGGENNEQFF; CDR3 DNA: TGTGCCAGCTCACCAACAGGGGGCGAAAACAATGAGCAGTTCTTC
CDR3 length: 15; J gene: TRBJ1-1; clone size: NA; V gene: TRBV6-1; D gene: NA; CDR3 protein: CASILGSGPGTEAFF; CDR3 DNA: TGTGCCAGCATCCTAGGCTCAGGGCCAGGCACTGAAGCTTTCTTT